The rows below give T cell receptor beta chains drawn from one sample of a study of T cell responses to AZD1222 COVID-19 vaccine. Sequencing was performed with immunoSEQ multiplex PCR; in TCRdb, only in-frame clones are kept and a portion is missing. The table has around 120,000 clones, about 86% seen once; the top ten hold roughly a sixth. The specimen comprised peripheral blood, sampled 28 days after the second AZD1222 dose. The receptors originated from an adult who received the AZD1222 COVID-19 vaccine. Both conserved end residues are part of each CDR3. D genes are given only for firm matches. Not every row has a clone size; where given, it reads once, few, many or a size class.

clone size: -
J gene: TRBJ2-7
D gene: -
V gene: TRBV6-5
CDR3 protein: CASSNTPYEQYF
CDR3 DNA: TGTGCCAGCAGCAACACTCCCTACGAGCAGTACTTC

clone size: -
J gene: TRBJ2-3
D gene: -
V gene: TRBV24-1
CDR3 protein: CATSETGTRADTQYF
CDR3 DNA: TGTGCCACCAGTGAAACTGGGACCCGGGCAGATACGCAGTATTTT

clone size: -
J gene: TRBJ1-2
D gene: -
V gene: TRBV11-2
CDR3 protein: CASSSSGRHGYTF
CDR3 DNA: TGTGCCAGCAGCTCGTCAGGGCGCCATGGCTACACCTTC

clone size: few
J gene: TRBJ2-5
D gene: -
V gene: TRBV21-1
CDR3 protein: CASCTGLHRETQYF
CDR3 DNA: TGTGCCAGCTGTACAGGACTGCACCGAGAGACCCAGTACTTC

clone size: -
J gene: TRBJ1-5
D gene: -
V gene: TRBV10-2
CDR3 protein: CASSENQGQPQHF
CDR3 DNA: TGCGCCAGCAGTGAGAACCAGGGCCAGCCCCAGCATTTT

clone size: -
J gene: TRBJ1-2
D gene: TRBD1
V gene: TRBV18
CDR3 protein: CASSHDRGRNYGYTF
CDR3 DNA: TGTGCCAGCTCTCACGACAGGGGGAGAAACTATGGCTACACCTTC

clone size: -
J gene: TRBJ2-7
D gene: -
V gene: TRBV4-3
CDR3 protein: CASSHALGLAAYEQYF
CDR3 DNA: TGCGCCAGCAGCCACGCCTTGGGACTCGCCGCCTACGAGCAGTACTTC

clone size: -
J gene: TRBJ2-7
D gene: TRBD2
V gene: TRBV6-6
CDR3 protein: CASSASGQSYEQYF
CDR3 DNA: TGTGCCAGCAGTGCTAGCGGCCAATCCTACGAGCAGTACTTC

clone size: -
J gene: TRBJ2-7
D gene: TRBD1
V gene: TRBV4-1
CDR3 protein: CASSRSGTGSFEQYF
CDR3 DNA: TGCGCCAGCAGCCGTTCCGGGACAGGGTCTTTTGAGCAGTACTTC

clone size: -
J gene: TRBJ2-7
D gene: -
V gene: TRBV7-2
CDR3 protein: CASSLDSSSKGEQYF
CDR3 DNA: TGTGCCAGCAGCTTAGATTCGTCATCGAAGGGCGAGCAGTACTTC

clone size: -
J gene: TRBJ1-1
D gene: -
V gene: TRBV6-5
CDR3 protein: CASRVQGDTEAFF
CDR3 DNA: TGTGCCAGCAGAGTACAGGGTGACACTGAAGCTTTCTTT

clone size: -
J gene: TRBJ1-1
D gene: TRBD1
V gene: TRBV12-3/TRBV12-4
CDR3 protein: CASTAGTAEAFF
CDR3 DNA: TGTGCCAGCACTGCCGGGACAGCTGAAGCTTTCTTT

clone size: -
J gene: TRBJ2-5
D gene: -
V gene: TRBV5-5
CDR3 protein: CASSDGGARETQYF
CDR3 DNA: TGTGCCAGCAGCGATGGGGGCGCTAGAGAGACCCAGTACTTC

clone size: -
J gene: TRBJ2-3
D gene: TRBD1
V gene: TRBV10-3
CDR3 protein: CASGQGATDTQYF
CDR3 DNA: TGTGCCAGCGGACAGGGGGCTACAGATACGCAGTATTTT

clone size: -
J gene: TRBJ1-6
D gene: TRBD1
V gene: TRBV2
CDR3 protein: CASSGDSSYNSPLHF
CDR3 DNA: TGTGCCAGCAGTGGGGACAGCTCCTATAATTCACCCCTCCACTTT

clone size: -
J gene: TRBJ1-5
D gene: -
V gene: TRBV15
CDR3 protein: CATSRDLGLNQPQHF
CDR3 DNA: TGTGCCACCAGCAGAGATTTGGGCCTAAATCAGCCCCAGCATTTT

clone size: -
J gene: TRBJ1-1
D gene: TRBD1
V gene: TRBV10-3
CDR3 protein: CAISVSLPGQGGTEAFF
CDR3 DNA: TGTGCCATCAGCGTATCCCTCCCGGGACAGGGGGGCACTGAAGCTTTCTTT

clone size: -
J gene: TRBJ1-5
D gene: -
V gene: TRBV21-1
CDR3 protein: CASSAWDRNYSNQPQHF
CDR3 DNA: TGTGCCAGCAGCGCCTGGGACAGGAATTATAGCAATCAGCCCCAGCATTTT

clone size: -
J gene: TRBJ1-2
D gene: -
V gene: TRBV5-1
CDR3 protein: CASSFSGRSGYTF
CDR3 DNA: TGCGCCAGCAGCTTTTCTGGACGCTCTGGCTACACCTTC

clone size: once
J gene: TRBJ2-2
D gene: -
V gene: TRBV29-1
CDR3 protein: CSVGTVATGELFF
CDR3 DNA: TGCAGCGTTGGGACAGTGGCCACCGGGGAGCTGTTTTTT

clone size: -
J gene: TRBJ1-2
D gene: TRBD1
V gene: TRBV19
CDR3 protein: CASSHGTGVQTDYGYTF
CDR3 DNA: TGTGCCAGTAGTCATGGGACAGGGGTGCAGACTGACTATGGCTACACCTTC

clone size: -
J gene: TRBJ1-1
D gene: -
V gene: TRBV7-9
CDR3 protein: CASNTPGVNTEAFF
CDR3 DNA: TGTGCCAGCAACACGCCTGGGGTGAACACTGAAGCTTTCTTT

clone size: -
J gene: TRBJ2-2
D gene: TRBD2
V gene: TRBV4-3
CDR3 protein: CAWGSGGPNTGELFF
CDR3 DNA: TGCGCCTGGGGTAGCGGGGGACCTAACACCGGGGAGCTGTTTTTT

clone size: -
J gene: TRBJ1-4
D gene: -
V gene: TRBV5-6
CDR3 protein: CASSTGTDNEKLFF
CDR3 DNA: TGTGCCAGCAGCACCGGGACGGATAATGAAAAACTGTTTTTT

clone size: once
J gene: TRBJ1-2
D gene: -
V gene: TRBV19
CDR3 protein: CATHDYGYTF
CDR3 DNA: TGTGCCACCCATGACTATGGCTACACCTTC

clone size: -
J gene: TRBJ2-2
D gene: TRBD1
V gene: TRBV19
CDR3 protein: CASSTTGGTRTGELFF
CDR3 DNA: TGTGCCAGTAGTACGACAGGGGGCACGAGAACCGGGGAGCTGTTTTTT

clone size: -
J gene: TRBJ2-1
D gene: -
V gene: TRBV7-9
CDR3 protein: CASSLVYSSYNEQFF
CDR3 DNA: TGTGCCAGCAGCTTAGTCTATAGCTCCTACAATGAGCAGTTCTTC

clone size: once
J gene: TRBJ2-3
D gene: TRBD2
V gene: TRBV6-1
CDR3 protein: CASSEKAGEGDTQYF
CDR3 DNA: TGTGCCAGCAGTGAAAAAGCGGGGGAAGGGGATACGCAGTATTTT

clone size: -
J gene: TRBJ1-3
D gene: -
V gene: TRBV29-1
CDR3 protein: CSVVGGNTIYF
CDR3 DNA: TGCAGCGTTGTGGGTGGAAACACCATATATTTT

clone size: -
J gene: TRBJ2-2
D gene: TRBD1
V gene: TRBV27
CDR3 protein: CASSSLGTGGTGELFF
CDR3 DNA: TGTGCCAGCAGTTCGCTCGGGACAGGGGGAACCGGGGAGCTGTTTTTT

clone size: -
J gene: TRBJ2-5
D gene: -
V gene: TRBV6-5
CDR3 protein: CASRYDPNLRETQYF
CDR3 DNA: TGTGCCAGCAGATACGACCCTAACCTCAGAGAGACCCAGTACTTC

clone size: -
J gene: TRBJ1-5
D gene: TRBD1
V gene: TRBV27
CDR3 protein: CASSQLGTGGNQPQHF
CDR3 DNA: TGTGCCAGCAGTCAATTGGGTACAGGGGGAAATCAGCCCCAGCATTTT

clone size: -
J gene: TRBJ1-2
D gene: TRBD1
V gene: TRBV6-2/TRBV6-3
CDR3 protein: CASSPNPWDSGRGYTF
CDR3 DNA: TGTGCCAGCAGCCCTAACCCCTGGGACAGCGGTCGGGGCTACACCTTC

clone size: once
J gene: TRBJ2-7
D gene: -
V gene: TRBV29-1
CDR3 protein: CSVQGGSSYEQYF
CDR3 DNA: TGCAGCGTGCAGGGGGGGAGCTCCTACGAGCAGTACTTC

clone size: -
J gene: TRBJ2-7
D gene: -
V gene: TRBV5-4
CDR3 protein: CASSTTGTKRPDEQYF
CDR3 DNA: TGTGCCAGCAGTACCACCGGGACAAAGCGCCCTGACGAGCAGTACTTC

clone size: -
J gene: TRBJ2-7
D gene: -
V gene: TRBV7-9
CDR3 protein: CASSPRTVGYEQYF
CDR3 DNA: TGTGCCAGCAGCCCACGGACAGTCGGCTACGAGCAGTACTTC

clone size: once
J gene: TRBJ2-3
D gene: -
V gene: TRBV9
CDR3 protein: CASSTTPGGQRTDTQYF
CDR3 DNA: TGTGCCAGCAGCACCACTCCGGGGGGACAGCGCACAGATACGCAGTATTTT

clone size: -
J gene: TRBJ2-7
D gene: -
V gene: TRBV4-1
CDR3 protein: CASSQDVTGISYEQYF
CDR3 DNA: TGCGCCAGCAGCCAAGATGTGACGGGGATTAGTTACGAGCAGTACTTC

clone size: -
J gene: TRBJ2-5
D gene: TRBD1
V gene: TRBV5-1
CDR3 protein: CASSRQGSETQYF
CDR3 DNA: TGCGCCAGCAGCCGACAGGGCTCAGAGACCCAGTACTTC

clone size: -
J gene: TRBJ2-7
D gene: TRBD1
V gene: TRBV7-6
CDR3 protein: CASSLGGQGTYEQYF
CDR3 DNA: TGTGCCAGCAGCTTAGGGGGACAGGGGACCTACGAGCAGTACTTC

clone size: -
J gene: TRBJ2-3
D gene: TRBD2
V gene: TRBV3-1/TRBV3-2
CDR3 protein: CASSFTSGGSTSTDTQYF
CDR3 DNA: TGTGCCAGCAGCTTTACTAGCGGGGGTAGTACTAGCACAGATACGCAGTATTTT

clone size: once
J gene: TRBJ2-7
D gene: TRBD2
V gene: TRBV27
CDR3 protein: CASSFDSGSRLTQYF
CDR3 DNA: TGTGCCAGCAGTTTCGATAGCGGGAGTAGGTTGACTCAGTACTTC

clone size: -
J gene: TRBJ1-6
D gene: -
V gene: TRBV19
CDR3 protein: CASSIDLSAYYSPLHF
CDR3 DNA: TGTGCCAGTAGTATAGATCTATCAGCTTATTATTCACCCCTCCACTTT

clone size: -
J gene: TRBJ2-5
D gene: -
V gene: TRBV7-9
CDR3 protein: CASSPQDSQETQYF
CDR3 DNA: TGTGCCAGCAGCCCCCAAGACTCGCAAGAGACCCAGTACTTC

clone size: -
J gene: TRBJ2-2
D gene: -
V gene: TRBV7-9
CDR3 protein: CASSTSTWELFF
CDR3 DNA: TGTGCCAGCAGCACCAGTACCTGGGAGCTGTTTTTT

clone size: once
J gene: TRBJ2-1
D gene: -
V gene: TRBV28
CDR3 protein: CASRAVWGLDEQFF
CDR3 DNA: TGTGCCAGCAGGGCGGTATGGGGGTTGGATGAGCAGTTCTTC